The sequence of this TCR beta chain was determined in a study of blood T cell repertoires in COVID-19. For the study at large: Some COVID-19 samples were acute and others convalescent; all came from the United States, Italy and Spain. PBMCs, B-cell-depleted T cells, or T cells provided the cDNA or gDNA that made up the material.

The CDR3 consists of 13 residues. From germline, CDR1 is SGHDN and CDR2 FVKESK. V was cut by 4 bases and J by 4 bases, with 10 bases left in between. Authors' methods: Counts of nucleated cells, estimated from reference gene primer amplification, were obtained. Here immunoSEQ multiplex PCR was the method, and the copy in TCRdb shows in-frame clones only, minus some. V, J and clone size were drawn from that table, and D and trimming were deduced from the DNA. This table has 45,000 to 65,000 clones, 90% to 95% appearing once. This rearrangement joins TRBV14 to TRBJ1-1; D perhaps matches TRBD1 (5 bases). The sample consisted of peripheral blood. This sequence originates from a man aged 45 to 65 with acute or convalescent COVID-19. The chain's CDR3 is CASSPGVTTEAFF. CDR3 nucleotides: TGTGCCAGCAGCCCGGGGGTTACCACTGAAGCTTTCTTT.